This is a list of T cell receptor beta chains from one sample in a study of naive and memory T cell subsets. TCRdb reprocessed the 5' RACE reads with MiXCR, giving one entry per CDR3 protein. Among roughly 60,000 distinct CDR3 sequences listed, about 7% were seen once. These receptors all stem from a male donor in good health. The CDR3 runs from the conserved cysteine through the conserved F or W.

j_call	v_call	cdr3_aa
TRBJ2-3	TRBV5-8	CASRATSGGLGRTDTQYF
TRBJ2-5	TRBV12-3/TRBV12-4	CASSLVAGGLETQYF
TRBJ2-2	TRBV19	CASSIVEASGRAGELFF
TRBJ1-5	TRBV5-6	CASSLESGQSISGNQPQHF
TRBJ2-1	TRBV19	CASNRLAGGFNEQFF
TRBJ2-7	TRBV6-1	CASSPTGQGMEGEQYF
TRBJ2-3	TRBV5-1	CASSLGRTDTQYF
TRBJ2-5	TRBV18	CASSPGLQETQYF
TRBJ2-1	TRBV5-1	CASSRDSFNEQFF
TRBJ2-7	TRBV12-3/TRBV12-4	CASSLDWGARNEQYF
TRBJ1-1	TRBV7-9	CASSLTQGNTEAFF
TRBJ1-2	TRBV5-1	CASSLSGLYGYTF
TRBJ2-3	TRBV11-2	CASSLVPGRTQYF
TRBJ1-1	TRBV18	CASSPRGSAGRYTEAFF